This T cell receptor (beta chain) was identified in a study of T cell responses to AZD1222 COVID-19 vaccine. Sequenced by immunoSEQ multiplex PCR; TCRdb stores in-frame clones only, minus some. The sample has fewer than 150,000 clones, approximately 90% seen once. CDR1 is MNHNY, CDR2 SVGAGI, per germline (reference sequence). The CDR3 consists of 16 residues. Losses at the gene ends were 6 bases for V and 0 bases for J; bases not matched to a gene: 10. With respect to this clone: What it binds is unknown.

Findings and limits, study-wide: After the peak T cell response, and only then, were repertoires sampled.

This receptor was obtained from an adult who received the AZD1222 COVID-19 vaccine. The chain uses TRBV6-6 and TRBJ1-1; 7 nucleotides align to TRBD1. Sequenced here: peripheral blood, sampled 28 days after the second AZD1222 dose. DNA of the CDR3: TGTGCCAGCAGCTCTCGCTCGGGACAGTTGAACACTGAAGCTTTCTTT. Translation: CASSSRSGQLNTEAFF.